This T cell receptor (beta chain) was captured by sequencing in a study of T cells after yellow fever vaccination. TCRdb recomputed calls from the 5' RACE reads with MiXCR, one row per CDR3 protein. The sample holds a few hundred thousand distinct CDR3 sequences, 4.1% seen once. CDR1 is SGHTA, CDR2 FQGNSA, per germline. This CDR3 has 16 amino acids. To note about this clonotype: Given a much more abundant clone one base away, this may be a read error.

This sequence originates from a man aged 18 to 29 who received the YFV17D yellow fever vaccine. The chain joins TRBV7-2 to TRBJ2-2; TRBD1 agrees at 10 bases. The source material was PBMCs, sampled 5 days after the yellow fever booster vaccination. The DNA of the CDR3 is TGTGACAGCAGCATAAGGGGACAGGGGACGACCGGGGAGCTGTTTTTT. It yields the protein CDSSIRGQGTTGELFF.